Listed below are T cell receptor beta chains from one sample, sequenced in a study of T cells in Graves' hyperthyroidism and ophthalmopathy. TCRdb re-called the multiplex PCR reads with MiXCR, one entry per CDR3 protein. Here the sample spans fewer than 850,000 distinct CDR3 sequences, around 16% being singletons. Source material: blood. The receptors were gathered from a man aged 45-60 years with Graves' hyperthyroidism. Both conserved end residues are part of each CDR3. Each record gives: clone size, D gene, V gene, J gene, CDR3 length, CDR3 protein, CDR3 DNA. D genes are given only for firm matches. Size is omitted from some rows. Given values are once, few, many or a class for expanded clones.

many,-,TRBV9,TRBJ2-5,11,CASSAAGPQYF,TGTGCCAGCAGCGCCGCGGGTCCCCAGTACTTC
many,-,TRBV24-1,TRBJ2-5,13,CATSDLWAETQYF,TGTGCCACCAGTGATTTGTGGGCGGAGACCCAGTACTTC
many,-,TRBV9,TRBJ2-5,15,CASSVEGRPVETQYF,TGTGCCAGCAGCGTAGAGGGGAGGCCTGTAGAGACCCAGTACTTC
many,-,TRBV7-2,TRBJ2-1,14,CATARATLVNEQFF,TGTGCCACTGCTAGGGCCACGTTGGTAAATGAGCAGTTCTTC
-,-,TRBV28,TRBJ1-4,12,CASSPNHEKLFF,TGTGCCAGCAGTCCCAATCATGAAAAACTGTTTTTT
many,TRBD1,TRBV28,TRBJ1-2,16,CASSFLGQTIRGGYTF,TGTGCCAGCAGTTTCCTGGGACAGACGATTCGGGGCGGCTACACCTTC
few,TRBD2,TRBV5-1,TRBJ2-3,15,CASHGGSGGTDTQYF,TGCGCCAGCCACGGAGGTAGCGGGGGCACAGATACGCAGTATTTT
-,-,TRBV6-1,TRBJ2-7,15,CASKPQGTFSYEQYF,TGTGCCAGCAAGCCGCAGGGGACCTTCTCCTACGAGCAGTACTTC
few,-,TRBV6-1,TRBJ1-2,13,CASSYRDSRGYTF,TGTGCCAGCAGTTACAGGGACTCTCGGGGCTACACCTTC
many,-,TRBV25-1,TRBJ1-2,15,CASSEWQGRNYGYTF,TGTGCCAGCAGTGAATGGCAGGGGCGAAACTATGGCTACACCTTC
many,-,TRBV28,TRBJ1-4,14,CASRFQGTSEKLFF,TGTGCCAGCAGATTCCAGGGCACGAGTGAAAAACTGTTTTTT
-,-,TRBV7-9,TRBJ2-7,13,CASSIRGVDEQYF,TGTGCCAGCAGCATCAGGGGCGTGGACGAGCAGTACTTC
few,TRBD1,TRBV27,TRBJ1-6,15,CASSGWAGGGSPLHF,TGTGCCAGCAGTGGATGGGCAGGGGGTGGTTCACCCCTCCACTTT
many,-,TRBV6-1,TRBJ2-3,13,CASSEKGPDTQYF,TGTGCCAGCAGTGAAAAGGGGCCAGATACGCAGTATTTT
few,-,TRBV24-1,TRBJ2-3,17,CATSQLRDSQAVDTQYF,TGTGCCACCAGTCAACTTCGAGACAGCCAAGCAGTAGATACGCAGTATTTT
few,-,TRBV30,TRBJ1-3,14,CAWRWASGGNTIYF,TGTGCCTGGAGATGGGCAAGCGGAGGAAACACCATATATTTT
-,TRBD1,TRBV12-3/TRBV12-4,TRBJ1-5,16,CASSFLGQGKPQPQHF,TGTGCCAGCAGTTTTCTCGGACAGGGAAAACCCCAGCCCCAGCATTTT
-,-,TRBV28,TRBJ2-1,15,CASSPLRDTDNEQFF,TGTGCCAGCAGCCCCTTGCGGGACACGGACAATGAGCAGTTCTTC
many,-,TRBV18,TRBJ2-5,15,CASFTYTGQQETQYF,TGTGCCAGCTTCACCTATACAGGGCAGCAAGAGACCCAGTACTTC
-,TRBD2,TRBV12-3/TRBV12-4,TRBJ2-1,16,CANILSTSGIYNEQFF,TGTGCCAACATTCTATCGACTAGCGGCATATACAATGAGCAGTTCTTC